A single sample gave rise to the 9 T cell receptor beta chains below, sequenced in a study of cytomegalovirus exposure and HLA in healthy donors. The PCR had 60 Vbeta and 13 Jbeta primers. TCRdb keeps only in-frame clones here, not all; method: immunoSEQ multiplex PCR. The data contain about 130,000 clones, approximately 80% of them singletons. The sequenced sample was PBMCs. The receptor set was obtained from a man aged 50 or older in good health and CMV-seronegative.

The CDR3 DNA follows: TGTGCCTGGAATTTGCGGGGCACCTACGAGCAGTACTTC. It codes for CAWNLRGTYEQYF. The gene calls are TRBV30 and TRBJ2-7, with D possibly matching TRBD2 (6 bases). The CDR3 contains 13 residues. Germline values: CDR1 GTSNPN, CDR2 SVGIG (reference sequence). The germline V and J ends were trimmed by 4 bases and 2 bases, with 12 bases remaining between them. Complete variable domain (other parts from reference TRBV30 and TRBJ2-7): SQTIHQWPATLVQPVGSPLSLECTVEGTSNPNLYWYRQAAGRGLQLLFYSVGIGQISSEVPQNLSASRPQDRQFILSSKKLLLSDSGFYLCAWNLRGTYEQYFGPGTRLTVT.

The CDR3 region is CASSTREGEVYTEAFF. The CDR3 DNA reads as TGTGCCAGCAGCACACGGGAGGGGGAAGTCTACACTGAAGCTTTCTTT. The chain recombines TRBV5-6 with TRBJ1-1; possible D gene TRBD1, 6 bases. V lost 4 bases, J lost 3 bases, and 19 bases lay in between. CDR1 and CDR2 from the germline V gene are SGHDT and YYEEEE. The CDR3 totals 16 residues.

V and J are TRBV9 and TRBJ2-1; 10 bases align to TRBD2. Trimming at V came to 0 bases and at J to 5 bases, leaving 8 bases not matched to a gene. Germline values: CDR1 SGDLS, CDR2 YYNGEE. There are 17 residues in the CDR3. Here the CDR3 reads CASSVGLGLAENNEQFF. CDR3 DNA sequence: TGTGCCAGCAGCGTAGGCCTTGGACTAGCGGAAAACAATGAGCAGTTCTTC. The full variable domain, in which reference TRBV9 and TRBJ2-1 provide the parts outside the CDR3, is DSGVTQTPKHLITATGQRVTLRCSPRSGDLSVYWYQQSLDQGLQFLIQYYNGEERAKGNILERFSAQQFPDLHSELNLSSLELGDSALYFCASSVGLGLAENNEQFFGPGTRLTVL.

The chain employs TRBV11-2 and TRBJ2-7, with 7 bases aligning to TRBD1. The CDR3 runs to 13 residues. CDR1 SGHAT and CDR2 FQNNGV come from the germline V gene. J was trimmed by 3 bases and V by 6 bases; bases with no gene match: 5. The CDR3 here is CASRPGQSYEQYF. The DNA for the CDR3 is TGTGCCAGCAGACCGGGACAGAGCTACGAGCAGTACTTC.

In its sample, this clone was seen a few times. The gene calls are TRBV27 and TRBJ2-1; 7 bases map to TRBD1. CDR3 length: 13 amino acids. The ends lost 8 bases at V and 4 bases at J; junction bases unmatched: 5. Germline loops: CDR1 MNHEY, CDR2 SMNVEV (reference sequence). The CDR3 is CASRDRAYNEQFF. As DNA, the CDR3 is TGTGCCAGCCGGGACAGAGCGTACAATGAGCAGTTCTTC.

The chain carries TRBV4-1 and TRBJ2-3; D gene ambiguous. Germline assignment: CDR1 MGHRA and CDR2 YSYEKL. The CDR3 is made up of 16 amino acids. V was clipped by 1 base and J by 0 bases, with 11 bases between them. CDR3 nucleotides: TGCGCCAGCAGCCAAGTCTGGGCCGCAAGCACAGATACGCAGTATTTT. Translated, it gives CASSQVWAASTDTQYF.

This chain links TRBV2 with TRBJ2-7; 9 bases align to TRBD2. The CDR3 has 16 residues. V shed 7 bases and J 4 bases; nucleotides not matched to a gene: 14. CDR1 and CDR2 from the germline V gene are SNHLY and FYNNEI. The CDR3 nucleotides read TGTGCCAGCAACCTTCGAGGGAGCGGGGGGATATACGAGCAGTACTTC. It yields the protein CASNLRGSGGIYEQYF.

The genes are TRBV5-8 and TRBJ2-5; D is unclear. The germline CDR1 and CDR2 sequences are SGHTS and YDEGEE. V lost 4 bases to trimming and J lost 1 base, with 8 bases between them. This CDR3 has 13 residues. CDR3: CASSLLSQETQYF. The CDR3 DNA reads TGTGCCAGCAGCCTCCTTAGCCAAGAGACCCAGTACTTC.

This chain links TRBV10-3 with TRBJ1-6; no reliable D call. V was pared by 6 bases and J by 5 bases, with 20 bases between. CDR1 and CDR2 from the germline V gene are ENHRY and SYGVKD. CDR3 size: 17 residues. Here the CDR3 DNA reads TGTGCCATCAGAGACTCAGAACTACCGTCTGATAATTCACCCCTCCACTTT. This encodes CAIRDSELPSDNSPLHF.